These T cell receptor beta chains were read from a single sample in a study of CD8 T cells in ankylosing spondylitis. TCRdb recomputed calls from the 5' RACE reads with MiXCR, one row per CDR3 protein. Among about 440,000 distinct CDR3 sequences, 15% to 20% were seen once, and the ten largest hold approximately 1%. Specimen: blood, either unsorted or a sorted T cell fraction (not recorded which). The receptors were gathered from a male donor with ankylosing spondylitis. CDR3s include the opening cysteine and the closing phenylalanine or tryptophan. The D gene is left open where the match is weak. A row's size may be missing; if present it is once, few, many or a size class.

J gene: TRBJ1-1; clone size: -; D gene: -; V gene: TRBV6-1; CDR3 protein: CASSAGLLGKAFF; CDR3 DNA: TGTGCCAGCAGTGCCGGACTCCTAGGGAAAGCTTTCTTT
J gene: TRBJ2-2; clone size: few; D gene: -; V gene: TRBV28; CDR3 protein: CASARQGGSTGELFF; CDR3 DNA: TGTGCCAGCGCCAGACAGGGAGGTAGTACCGGGGAGCTGTTTTTT
J gene: TRBJ2-1; clone size: -; D gene: TRBD2; V gene: TRBV20-1; CDR3 protein: CSAATSGGASHYNEQFF; CDR3 DNA: TGCAGTGCTGCGACTAGCGGGGGGGCTTCCCACTACAATGAGCAGTTCTTC
J gene: TRBJ2-1; clone size: -; D gene: TRBD2; V gene: TRBV12-3/TRBV12-4; CDR3 protein: CASSLRLAGAYNEQFF; CDR3 DNA: TGTGCCAGCAGTTTACGTCTAGCGGGAGCCTACAATGAGCAGTTCTTC
J gene: TRBJ1-4; clone size: -; D gene: -; V gene: TRBV24-1; CDR3 protein: CATSDTGTANEKLFF; CDR3 DNA: TGTGCCACCAGTGACACGGGGACGGCAAATGAAAAACTGTTTTTT
J gene: TRBJ2-5; clone size: many; D gene: TRBD2; V gene: TRBV10-3; CDR3 protein: CAISEWASGEETQYF; CDR3 DNA: TGTGCCATCAGTGAGTGGGCTAGCGGGGAAGAGACCCAGTACTTC
J gene: TRBJ2-1; clone size: -; D gene: -; V gene: TRBV19; CDR3 protein: CASSRSTSYNEQFF; CDR3 DNA: TGTGCCAGTAGCCGAAGTACATCCTACAATGAGCAGTTCTTC
J gene: TRBJ2-6; clone size: -; D gene: -; V gene: TRBV3-1; CDR3 protein: CASSRRSSGANVLTF; CDR3 DNA: TGTGCCAGCAGCCGTAGGAGCTCTGGGGCCAACGTCCTGACTTTC
J gene: TRBJ2-3; clone size: -; D gene: -; V gene: TRBV11-2; CDR3 protein: CASVTRDGYSTDTQYF; CDR3 DNA: TGTGCCAGCGTTACTCGGGACGGCTATAGCACAGATACGCAGTATTTT
J gene: TRBJ2-1; clone size: few; D gene: -; V gene: TRBV18; CDR3 protein: CASSPRILPYNEQFF; CDR3 DNA: TGTGCCAGCTCACCCAGGATCCTTCCCTACAATGAGCAGTTCTTC
J gene: TRBJ2-1; clone size: -; D gene: -; V gene: TRBV20-1; CDR3 protein: CSARDRGSTNYNEQFF; CDR3 DNA: TGCAGTGCTAGAGATCGAGGGAGCACCAACTACAATGAGCAGTTCTTC
J gene: TRBJ1-5; clone size: -; D gene: -; V gene: TRBV6-2/TRBV6-3; CDR3 protein: CASSNQGLGQPQHF; CDR3 DNA: TGTGCCAGCAGTAATCAAGGTCTAGGTCAGCCCCAGCATTTT
J gene: TRBJ2-5; clone size: -; D gene: TRBD1; V gene: TRBV29-1; CDR3 protein: CSVDRTGGQETQYF; CDR3 DNA: TGCAGCGTTGACCGGACAGGGGGACAAGAGACCCAGTACTTC
J gene: TRBJ2-1; clone size: -; D gene: -; V gene: TRBV19; CDR3 protein: CATTVGGAYNEQFF; CDR3 DNA: TGTGCCACCACCGTAGGGGGGGCCTACAATGAGCAGTTCTTC
J gene: TRBJ1-5; clone size: -; D gene: -; V gene: TRBV7-9; CDR3 protein: CASSLDRDGQPQHF; CDR3 DNA: TGTGCCAGCAGCTTAGACAGGGACGGTCAGCCCCAGCATTTT
J gene: TRBJ2-2; clone size: -; D gene: -; V gene: TRBV20-1; CDR3 protein: CSARALQERAVYTGELFF; CDR3 DNA: TGCAGTGCTAGAGCTCTACAGGAAAGGGCGGTCTACACCGGGGAGCTGTTTTTT
J gene: TRBJ2-3; clone size: many; D gene: -; V gene: TRBV28; CDR3 protein: CASSGQHKGKSTDTQYF; CDR3 DNA: TGTGCCAGCAGCGGTCAGCATAAAGGGAAGAGCACAGATACGCAGTATTTT
J gene: TRBJ1-2; clone size: -; D gene: -; V gene: TRBV5-1; CDR3 protein: CASSWPGSNYGYTF; CDR3 DNA: TGCGCCAGCAGCTGGCCGGGGTCTAACTATGGCTACACCTTC
J gene: TRBJ1-2; clone size: many; D gene: TRBD1; V gene: TRBV4-1; CDR3 protein: CASSQDGTGGYGYTF; CDR3 DNA: TGCGCCAGCAGCCAAGATGGCACAGGGGGTTATGGCTACACCTTC
J gene: TRBJ1-2; clone size: -; D gene: -; V gene: TRBV3-1; CDR3 protein: CASSHSGDGYTF; CDR3 DNA: TGTGCCAGCAGCCACTCCGGGGATGGCTACACCTTC
J gene: TRBJ2-4; clone size: few; D gene: TRBD2; V gene: TRBV12-3/TRBV12-4; CDR3 protein: CASSFGTSGSSRAKNIQYF; CDR3 DNA: TGTGCCAGCAGTTTCGGGACTAGCGGGAGTAGTAGAGCCAAAAACATTCAGTACTTC
J gene: TRBJ2-7; clone size: few; D gene: -; V gene: TRBV15; CDR3 protein: CATSRDRGLEQYF; CDR3 DNA: TGTGCCACCAGCAGAGATCGGGGGCTCGAGCAGTACTTC
J gene: TRBJ1-6; clone size: -; D gene: TRBD1; V gene: TRBV7-2; CDR3 protein: CASSRRQGPNSPLHF; CDR3 DNA: TGTGCCAGCAGCAGAAGACAGGGACCTAATTCACCCCTCCACTTT
J gene: TRBJ2-1; clone size: many; D gene: -; V gene: TRBV4-3; CDR3 protein: CASSQEAVTYNEQFF; CDR3 DNA: TGCGCCAGCAGCCAAGAGGCGGTTACCTACAATGAGCAGTTCTTC
J gene: TRBJ2-1; clone size: -; D gene: TRBD2; V gene: TRBV9; CDR3 protein: CASSVLAGRPPGEQFF; CDR3 DNA: TGTGCCAGCAGCGTACTAGCGGGACGACCCCCCGGTGAGCAGTTCTTC
J gene: TRBJ2-7; clone size: -; D gene: -; V gene: TRBV18; CDR3 protein: CASSPPGIPYEQYF; CDR3 DNA: TGTGCCAGCTCACCACCTGGGATCCCCTACGAGCAGTACTTC
J gene: TRBJ2-7; clone size: -; D gene: TRBD1; V gene: TRBV19; CDR3 protein: CASSGGTGKASYEQYF; CDR3 DNA: TGTGCCAGTAGTGGAGGGACAGGGAAGGCTAGCTACGAGCAGTACTTC
J gene: TRBJ1-6; clone size: many; D gene: TRBD1; V gene: TRBV10-2; CDR3 protein: CASSSNRGGSPLHF; CDR3 DNA: TGCGCCAGCAGTTCGAACAGGGGGGGTTCACCCCTCCACTTT
J gene: TRBJ2-3; clone size: -; D gene: TRBD2; V gene: TRBV24-1; CDR3 protein: CATSDSTSGVSDTQYF; CDR3 DNA: TGTGCCACCAGTGATTCGACTAGCGGGGTTAGCGATACGCAGTATTTT
J gene: TRBJ2-2; clone size: few; D gene: -; V gene: TRBV4-1; CDR3 protein: CASSQANRPGELFF; CDR3 DNA: TGCGCCAGCAGCCAAGCCAACCGGCCTGGGGAGCTGTTTTTT
J gene: TRBJ2-5; clone size: few; D gene: -; V gene: TRBV9; CDR3 protein: CASSLLGTLETQYF; CDR3 DNA: TGTGCCAGCAGCCTCCTCGGGACTTTGGAGACCCAGTACTTC
J gene: TRBJ1-4; clone size: -; D gene: -; V gene: TRBV5-1; CDR3 protein: CASSPRDRNEKLFF; CDR3 DNA: TGCGCCAGCAGCCCCCGGGACCGGAATGAAAAACTGTTTTTT
J gene: TRBJ2-1; clone size: -; D gene: TRBD2; V gene: TRBV6-4; CDR3 protein: CASRRLAGGINEQFF; CDR3 DNA: TGTGCCAGCAGAAGACTAGCGGGAGGGATTAATGAGCAGTTCTTC